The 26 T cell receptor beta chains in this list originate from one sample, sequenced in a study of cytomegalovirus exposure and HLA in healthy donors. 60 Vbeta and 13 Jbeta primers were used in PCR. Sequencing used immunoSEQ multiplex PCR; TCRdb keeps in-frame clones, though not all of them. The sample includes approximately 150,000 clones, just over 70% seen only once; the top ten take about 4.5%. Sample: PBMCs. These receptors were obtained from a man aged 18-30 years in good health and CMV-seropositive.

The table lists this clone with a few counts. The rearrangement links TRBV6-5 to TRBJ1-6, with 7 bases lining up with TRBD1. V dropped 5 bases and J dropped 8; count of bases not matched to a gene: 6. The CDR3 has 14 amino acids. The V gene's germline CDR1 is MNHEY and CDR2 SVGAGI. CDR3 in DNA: TGTGCCAGCAGTCCTAGACAGGGAGATTCACCCCTCCACTTT. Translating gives CASSPRQGDSPLHF.

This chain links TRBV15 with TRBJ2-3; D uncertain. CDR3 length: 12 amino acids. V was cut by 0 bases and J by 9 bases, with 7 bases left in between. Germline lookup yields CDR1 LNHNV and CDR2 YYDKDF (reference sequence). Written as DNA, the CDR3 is TGTGCCACCAGCAGAGATGCTGCGACGCAGTATTTT. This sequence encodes CATSRDAATQYF.

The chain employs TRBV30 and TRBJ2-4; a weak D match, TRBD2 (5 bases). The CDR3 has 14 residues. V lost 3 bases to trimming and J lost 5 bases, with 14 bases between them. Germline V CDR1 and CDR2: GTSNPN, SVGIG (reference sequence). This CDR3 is CAWSLVGSENIQYF. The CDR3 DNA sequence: TGTGCCTGGAGCCTAGTCGGTAGCGAAAACATTCAGTACTTC.

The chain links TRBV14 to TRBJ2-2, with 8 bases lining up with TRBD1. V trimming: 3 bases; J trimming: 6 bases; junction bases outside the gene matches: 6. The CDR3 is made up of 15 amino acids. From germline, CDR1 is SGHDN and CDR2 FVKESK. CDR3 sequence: CASSHGQGPAGELFF. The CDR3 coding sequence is TGTGCCAGCAGCCATGGACAGGGCCCAGCCGGGGAGCTGTTTTTT.

CDR3 amino acids: CASRFIGGGYQETQYF. The CDR3 nucleotides are TGTGCCAGCAGGTTTATCGGAGGGGGCTACCAAGAGACCCAGTACTTC. The rearrangement joins TRBV11-2 to TRBJ2-5, with a tentative D call TRBD1 (7 bases). Germline loops: CDR1 SGHAT, CDR2 FQNNGV. Trimming cost V 6 bases and J 0 bases, with 17 bases left between them. The CDR3 runs to 16 residues.

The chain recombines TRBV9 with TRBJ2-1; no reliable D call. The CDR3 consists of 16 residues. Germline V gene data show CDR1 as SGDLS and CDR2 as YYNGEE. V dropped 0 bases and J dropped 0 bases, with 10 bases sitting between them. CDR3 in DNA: TGTGCCAGCAGCGTAGGGCAGGCCAGCTCCTACAATGAGCAGTTCTTC. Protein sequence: CASSVGQASSYNEQFF.

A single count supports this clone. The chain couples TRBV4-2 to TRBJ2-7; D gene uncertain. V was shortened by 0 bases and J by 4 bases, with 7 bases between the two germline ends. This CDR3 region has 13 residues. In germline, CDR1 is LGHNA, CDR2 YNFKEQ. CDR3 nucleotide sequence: TGTGCCAGCAGCCAAGAACCCAGGTACGAGCAGTACGTC. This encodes CASSQEPRYEQYV.

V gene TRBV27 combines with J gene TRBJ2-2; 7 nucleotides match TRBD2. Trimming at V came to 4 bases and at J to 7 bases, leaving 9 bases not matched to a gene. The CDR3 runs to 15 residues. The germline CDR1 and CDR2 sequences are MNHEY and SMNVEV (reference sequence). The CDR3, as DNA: TGTGCCAGCAGTTGGGGCGGGAGTCTTAGCGGGGAGCTGTTTTTT. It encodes CASSWGGSLSGELFF.

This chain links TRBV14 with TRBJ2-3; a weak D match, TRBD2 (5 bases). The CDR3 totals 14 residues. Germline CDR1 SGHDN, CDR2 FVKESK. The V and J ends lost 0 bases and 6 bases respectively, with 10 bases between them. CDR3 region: CASSQDGGWDTQYF. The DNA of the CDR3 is TGTGCCAGCAGCCAAGATGGAGGATGGGATACGCAGTATTTT.

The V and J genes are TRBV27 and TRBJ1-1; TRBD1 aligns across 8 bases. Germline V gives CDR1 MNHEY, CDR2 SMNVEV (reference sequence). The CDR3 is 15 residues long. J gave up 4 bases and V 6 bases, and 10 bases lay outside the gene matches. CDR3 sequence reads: CASSPRDRLATEAFF. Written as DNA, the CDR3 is TGTGCCAGCAGCCCTAGGGACAGGCTTGCCACTGAAGCTTTCTTT.

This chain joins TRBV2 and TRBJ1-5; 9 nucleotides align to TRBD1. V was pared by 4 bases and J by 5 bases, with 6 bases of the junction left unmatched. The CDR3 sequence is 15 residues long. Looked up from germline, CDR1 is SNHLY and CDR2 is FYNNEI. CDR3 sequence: CASSVGQGLDQPQHF. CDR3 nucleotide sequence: TGTGCCAGCAGTGTGGGACAGGGCCTGGATCAGCCCCAGCATTTT.

The CDR3 sequence is CAWTPGLAGEVFF. CDR3 in DNA: TGTGCCTGGACCCCGGGACTAGCGGGAGAGGTGTTCTTC. The chain is built from TRBV30 and TRBJ2-1; TRBD2 aligns across 14 bases. The length of the CDR3 is 13 residues. V shed 4 bases, J shed 15 bases, and the junction held 8 bases outside the gene matches. The V gene's germline CDR1 is GTSNPN and CDR2 SVGIG (reference sequence).

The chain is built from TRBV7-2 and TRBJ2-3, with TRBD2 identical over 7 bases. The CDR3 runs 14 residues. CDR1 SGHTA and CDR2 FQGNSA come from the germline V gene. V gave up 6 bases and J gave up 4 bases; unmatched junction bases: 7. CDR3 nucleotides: TGTGCCAGCAGTCATGGACTAGTTTCAGATACGCAGTATTTT. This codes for CASSHGLVSDTQYF.

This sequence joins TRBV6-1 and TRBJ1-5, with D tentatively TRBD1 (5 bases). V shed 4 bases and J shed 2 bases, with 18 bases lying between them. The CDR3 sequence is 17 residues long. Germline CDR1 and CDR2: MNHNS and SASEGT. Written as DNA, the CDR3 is TGTGCCAGCAGTGGGACCGGACACTACACGGGCAATCAGCCCCAGCATTTT. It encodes CASSGTGHYTGNQPQHF.

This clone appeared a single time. Here the CDR3 reads CASTSGGSPNEQFF. CDR3 sequence (DNA): TGTGCCAGCACCTCAGGGGGCTCCCCCAATGAGCAGTTCTTC. The chain is built from TRBV6-5 and TRBJ2-1; 8 nucleotides line up with TRBD1. J lost 6 bases, V lost 7 bases, and 8 bases had no gene match. Germline assignment: CDR1 MNHEY and CDR2 SVGAGI. This CDR3 is 14 amino acids long.

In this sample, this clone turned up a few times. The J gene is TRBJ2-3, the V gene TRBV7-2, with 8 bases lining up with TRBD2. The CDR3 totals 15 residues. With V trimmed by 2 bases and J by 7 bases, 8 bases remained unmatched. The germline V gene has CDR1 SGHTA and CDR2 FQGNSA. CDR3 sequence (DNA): TGTGCCAGCAGCTTAAACGGGGGGGCCCTATATACGCAGTATTTT. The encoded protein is CASSLNGGALYTQYF. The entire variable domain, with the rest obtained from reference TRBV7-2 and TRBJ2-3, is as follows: GAGVSQSPSNKVTEKGKDVELRCDPISGHTALYWYRQSLGQGLEFLIYFQGNSAPDKSGLPSDRFSAERTGGSVSTLTIQRTQQEDSAVYLCASSLNGGALYTQYFGPGTRLTVL.

The CDR3 region is CASSFWTGGDEKLFF. The CDR3 nucleotides read TGTGCCAGCAGCTTTTGGACAGGGGGCGATGAAAAACTGTTTTTT. The chain uses TRBV5-4 and TRBJ1-4; 11 bases line up with TRBD1. From germline, CDR1 is SGHNT and CDR2 YYREEE (reference sequence). The CDR3 spans 15 residues. V lost 2 bases, J lost 6 bases, and 3 bases stayed unmatched.

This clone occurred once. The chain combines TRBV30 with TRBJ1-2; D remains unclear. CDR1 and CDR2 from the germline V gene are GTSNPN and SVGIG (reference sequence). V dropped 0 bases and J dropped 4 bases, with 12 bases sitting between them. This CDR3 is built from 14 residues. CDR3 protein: CAWSVPLASYGYTF. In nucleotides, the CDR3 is TGTGCCTGGAGTGTACCCCTGGCCAGCTATGGCTACACCTTC. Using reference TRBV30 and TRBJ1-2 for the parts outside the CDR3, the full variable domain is SQTIHQWPATLVQPVGSPLSLECTVEGTSNPNLYWYRQAAGRGLQLLFYSVGIGQISSEVPQNLSASRPQDRQFILSSKKLLLSDSGFYLCAWSVPLASYGYTFGSGTRLTVV.

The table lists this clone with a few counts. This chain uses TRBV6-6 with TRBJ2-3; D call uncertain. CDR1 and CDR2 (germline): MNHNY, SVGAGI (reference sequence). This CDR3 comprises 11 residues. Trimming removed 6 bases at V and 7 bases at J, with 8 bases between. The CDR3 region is CASSSSYTQYF. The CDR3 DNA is TGTGCCAGCAGCTCCAGTTATACGCAGTATTTT.

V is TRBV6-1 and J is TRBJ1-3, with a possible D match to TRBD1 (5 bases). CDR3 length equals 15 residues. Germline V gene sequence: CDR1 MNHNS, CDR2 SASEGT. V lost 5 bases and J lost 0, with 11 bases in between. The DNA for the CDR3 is TGTGCCAGCAGTTTGCAGGACACCTCTGGAAACACCATATATTTT. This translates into CASSLQDTSGNTIYF.

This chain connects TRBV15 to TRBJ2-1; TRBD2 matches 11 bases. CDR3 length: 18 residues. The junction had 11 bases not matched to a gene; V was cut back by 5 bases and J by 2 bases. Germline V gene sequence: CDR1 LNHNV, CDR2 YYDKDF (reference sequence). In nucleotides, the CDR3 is TGTGCCACCAGCGGACACGGGACTAGCGGCCCAACCTACAATGAGCAGTTCTTC. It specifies CATSGHGTSGPTYNEQFF.

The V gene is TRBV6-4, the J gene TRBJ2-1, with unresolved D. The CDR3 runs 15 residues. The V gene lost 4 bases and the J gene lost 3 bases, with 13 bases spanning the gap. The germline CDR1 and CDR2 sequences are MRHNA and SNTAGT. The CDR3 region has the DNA TGTGCCAGCAGTGCCACCGTGGGCGACTACAATGAGCAGTTCTTC. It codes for CASSATVGDYNEQFF.

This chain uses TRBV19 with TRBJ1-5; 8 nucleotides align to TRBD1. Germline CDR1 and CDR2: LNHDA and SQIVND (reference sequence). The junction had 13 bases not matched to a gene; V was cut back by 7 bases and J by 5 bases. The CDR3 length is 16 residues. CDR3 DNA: TGTGCCAGTACCCGCACGGACAGGGTGCTGTATCAGCCCCAGCATTTT. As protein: CASTRTDRVLYQPQHF.

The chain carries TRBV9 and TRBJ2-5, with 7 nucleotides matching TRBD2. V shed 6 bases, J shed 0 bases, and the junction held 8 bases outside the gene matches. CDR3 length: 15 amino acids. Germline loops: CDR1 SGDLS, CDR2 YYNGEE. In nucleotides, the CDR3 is TGTGCCAGCACAAAGGGGACTACGGACCAAGAGACCCAGTACTTC. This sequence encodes CASTKGTTDQETQYF.

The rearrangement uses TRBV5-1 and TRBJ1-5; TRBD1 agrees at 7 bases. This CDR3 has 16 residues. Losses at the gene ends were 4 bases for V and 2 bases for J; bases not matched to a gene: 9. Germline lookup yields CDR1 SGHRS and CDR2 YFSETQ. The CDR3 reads CASSPGQLIGNQPQHF. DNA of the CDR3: TGCGCCAGCAGCCCGGGACAGCTTATTGGCAATCAGCCCCAGCATTTT.

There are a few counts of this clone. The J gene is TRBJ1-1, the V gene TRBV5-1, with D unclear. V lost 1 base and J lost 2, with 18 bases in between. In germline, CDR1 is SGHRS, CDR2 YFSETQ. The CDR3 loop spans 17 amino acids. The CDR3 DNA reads TGCGCCAGCAGCTTGAGCGGCCGGGTCGCTCTAAACACTGAAGCTTTCTTT. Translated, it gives CASSLSGRVALNTEAFF.